The rows below give T cell receptor beta chains drawn from one sample of a study of cytotoxic CD8 clonotypes in ibrutinib-treated CLL. Method: immunoSEQ multiplex PCR; TCRdb's copy keeps in-frame clones and lacks some. The sample records over 150,000 clones, more than 65% being singletons. The sequencing here drew on PBMCs, taken after 12 months of ibrutinib treatment. The receptors come from a human donor with chronic lymphocytic leukemia. The CDR3 runs from the conserved cysteine through the conserved F or W. The D gene is left open where the match is weak. Some rows mark clone size as missing; the rest say once, few, many or name a class of expanded clone.

CDR3: CASSIRGGNQPQHF
DNA: TGTGCCAGTAGTATTCGAGGGGGCAATCAGCCCCAGCATTTT
D: -
V: TRBV19
size: once
J: TRBJ1-5

CDR3: CASSENTGVPGELFF
DNA: TGTGCCAGCAGTGAAAATACAGGGGTTCCCGGGGAGCTGTTTTTT
D: TRBD1
V: TRBV6-1
size: -
J: TRBJ2-2

CDR3: CASSPPRGFEGNQPQHF
DNA: TGTGCCAGCTCACCACCGAGAGGGTTTGAGGGGAATCAGCCCCAGCATTTT
D: -
V: TRBV18
size: -
J: TRBJ1-5

CDR3: CATAGTGTQETQYF
DNA: TGTGCCACCGCTGGGACAGGTACCCAAGAGACCCAGTACTTC
D: TRBD1
V: TRBV19
size: once
J: TRBJ2-5

CDR3: CASSLYGGLVTHEQYF
DNA: TGTGCCAGCAGCTTATACGGGGGACTAGTAACCCACGAGCAGTACTTC
D: TRBD2
V: TRBV7-3
size: -
J: TRBJ2-7

CDR3: CASSSARTGPVETQYF
DNA: TGTGCCAGCAGCTCAGCCAGGACAGGACCCGTGGAGACCCAGTACTTC
D: TRBD1
V: TRBV7-9
size: -
J: TRBJ2-5

CDR3: CASSQAGNQETQYF
DNA: TGTGCCAGCAGTCAAGCCGGGAACCAAGAGACCCAGTACTTC
D: -
V: TRBV5-4
size: once
J: TRBJ2-5

CDR3: CAWSSSGSGEKLFF
DNA: TGTGCCTGGAGTTCCTCCGGGTCGGGGGAAAAACTGTTTTTT
D: -
V: TRBV30
size: -
J: TRBJ1-4

CDR3: CASSATDIAKNIQYF
DNA: TGTGCCAGCAGTGCGACAGATATAGCCAAAAACATTCAGTACTTC
D: -
V: TRBV2
size: -
J: TRBJ2-4

CDR3: CASSAPGFSRAVRDTQYF
DNA: TGTGCCAGCAGCGCCCCGGGTTTTTCGCGGGCGGTAAGGGATACGCAGTATTTT
D: -
V: TRBV9
size: once
J: TRBJ2-3

CDR3: CAWSMGRYQETQYF
DNA: TGTGCCTGGAGTATGGGGAGGTACCAAGAGACCCAGTACTTC
D: -
V: TRBV30
size: once
J: TRBJ2-5

CDR3: CASSFAKSYTF
DNA: TGCGCCAGCAGCTTTGCCAAGAGCTACACCTTC
D: -
V: TRBV5-1
size: -
J: TRBJ1-2

CDR3: CASSPRQGFAGELFF
DNA: TGTGCCAGCAGCCCCAGACAGGGGTTTGCCGGGGAGCTGTTTTTT
D: TRBD1
V: TRBV7-2
size: -
J: TRBJ2-2

CDR3: CASSLYAGNTIYF
DNA: TGTGCCAGCAGCTTATACGCAGGAAACACCATATATTTT
D: -
V: TRBV7-2
size: -
J: TRBJ1-3

CDR3: CASSLAANSNQPQHF
DNA: TGTGCCAGCAGCTTAGCGGCGAATAGCAATCAGCCCCAGCATTTT
D: -
V: TRBV7-8
size: few
J: TRBJ1-5

CDR3: CASSIGTGGISGELFF
DNA: TGTGCCAGTAGTATAGGGACAGGGGGCATCTCCGGGGAGCTGTTTTTT
D: TRBD1
V: TRBV19
size: -
J: TRBJ2-2

CDR3: CASSDRTGSAYGYTF
DNA: TGTGCCAGCAGTGACAGGACAGGGAGTGCCTATGGCTACACCTTC
D: TRBD1
V: TRBV6-1
size: few
J: TRBJ1-2

CDR3: CASSLGTGGTGKTQYF
DNA: TGTGCCAGCAGCTTAGGGACAGGGGGCACAGGAAAGACCCAGTACTTC
D: TRBD1
V: TRBV5-8
size: -
J: TRBJ2-5

CDR3: CASSLSGTGALEQYF
DNA: TGTGCCAGCAGTTTATCGGGGACGGGGGCGCTTGAGCAGTACTTC
D: -
V: TRBV27
size: -
J: TRBJ2-7

CDR3: CASSPQGRGSTDTQYF
DNA: TGTGCCAGCAGCCCACAGGGCAGGGGGTCCACAGATACGCAGTATTTT
D: TRBD1
V: TRBV7-2
size: -
J: TRBJ2-3

CDR3: CASSDVGRLNF
DNA: TGTGCCAGCAGTGACGTAGGCAGGTTAAATTTT
D: -
V: TRBV2
size: few
J: TRBJ1-3

CDR3: CASRGQGHNSPLHF
DNA: TGCGCCAGCCGGGGACAGGGGCATAATTCACCCCTCCACTTT
D: TRBD1
V: TRBV4-1
size: few
J: TRBJ1-6